This entry describes one T cell receptor (beta chain). Antigen: not known. The data were produced by immunoSEQ multiplex PCR, yet TCRdb's version contains in-frame clones alone and is incomplete. Of some 41,000 clones detected, around 92% appear once; the ten largest clones hold around 0.5%. These data belong to a study of OX40 agonist ivuxolimab in advanced cancers. General study points: The mean number of expanded clones was higher in CD8+ T cells than in CD4+. In the 0.1-3.0 mg/kg groups, partial responders showed among the lowest expansion.

CDR1 and CDR2 (germline): SGHRS, YFSETQ. This CDR3 has 15 residues. The V end lost 0 bases, the J end lost 2 bases, and 9 bases lay between the germline ends. The TCR originated in an adult with an advanced solid tumor such as melanoma, head and neck, liver or kidney cancer. The chain combines TRBV5-1 with TRBJ1-3; D uncertain. The source was CD4+ or CD8+ T cells sorted from blood, collected in a trial of the OX40 agonist ivuxolimab. The CDR3 nucleotides are TGCGCCAGCAGCTTGGAAGGGTTAACTGGAAACACCATATATTTT. This gives the protein CASSLEGLTGNTIYF. Combining the CDR3 with reference TRBV5-1 and TRBJ1-3 gives the whole variable domain KAGVTQTPRYLIKTRGQQVTLSCSPISGHRSVSWYQQTPGQGLQFLFEYFSETQRNKGNFPGRFSGRQFSNSRSEMNVSTLELGDSALYLCASSLEGLTGNTIYFGEGSWLTVV.